This T cell receptor beta chain was captured by sequencing in a study of vaccination and CD4 T cells after COVID-19. Study-level background: The stimulus for the cells was overlapping spike peptides derived from SARS-CoV-2, HCoV-NL63, HCoV-OC43 and HCoV-229E. Study-wide findings and caveats: Only after vaccination were a median roughly 90% of convalescents' reactive clones seen. Convalescent patients displayed spike mono-reactivity in 304 of 307 vaccine-specific clones.

An Oncomine TCR Beta short-read assay was used to sequence the DNA from cultured CD4+ T cells. From cultured CD4+ T cells, genomic DNA was extracted. Each CDR3 protein gets one entry after TCRdb re-called the PCR reads with MiXCR. The sample has some 15,000 distinct CDR3 sequences; 35% to 45% are singletons. Germline-derived CDR1 and CDR2 are SGHRS and YFSETQ. The CDR3 contains 13 residues. This clonotype was detected only once. What it binds is unknown. An end of the junction does not agree with germline; a read error may underlie this. Treatment indicated: approximately 9-day PBMC culture with coronavirus spike peptide pools or control peptides (ViraFEST assay).

The sequenced material came from cultured CD4+ T cells from blood. The J gene is TRBJ2-2, the V gene TRBV5-1; D assignment may be TRBD1 or TRBD2 (6 bases each). The sequence was collected from a human donor with COVID-19. The CDR3: CASTLGGVGELFF. CDR3 coding DNA: TGCGCCAGCACCTTGGGGGGCGTCGGGGAGCTGTTTTTT.